This T cell receptor beta chain was identified during a study of human T cells and chemical hapten exposure. Across the whole study: Sensitization used 2% DPC on approximately 2 cm by approximately 2 cm upper inner arm skin.

Time point: patch test 1, 2 weeks after DPC sensitization. This sample's treatment: therapeutic diphenylcyclopropenone sensitization with weekly scalp DPC. The donor pool consisted of alopecia patients aged 18 to 70 years, considered suitable for DPC. TCRdb processed the RACE reads anew with MiXCR; each CDR3 protein has one entry. The data hold 340,000 or so distinct CDR3 sequences, with around 7% observed a single time. Germline CDR1 is SGHVS and CDR2 is FQNEAQ. V was pared by 1 base and J by 4 bases, with 11 bases between. This CDR3 region has 16 residues. This clonotype was counted only a few times.

The sample here was whole blood, taken in connection with sensitization to the hapten diphenylcyclopropenone (DPC). The chain combines TRBV7-8 with TRBJ1-6; the D is unclear. The clonotype originates from a woman younger than 35 with alopecia areata. Some clones in this sample may be carry-over from other donors' samples. The CDR3 protein is CASSLVGSFYNSPLHF. The CDR3, as DNA: TGTGCCAGCAGCTTAGTCGGAAGTTTTTATAATTCACCCCTCCACTTT.